The next 9 T cell receptor beta chains were all read from a single sample in a study of blood T cell repertoires in COVID-19. Using immunoSEQ multiplex PCR, the repertoire was profiled, and TCRdb retains in-frame clones only, with some absent. The profile shows around 300,000 clones, around 90% of them singletons. The sequencing input was PBMCs or T cells enriched from blood (not recorded which). The receptors originated from a woman between 40 and 55 years old who had recovered from COVID-19.

The rearrangement links TRBV18 to TRBJ1-2; 7 nucleotides agree with TRBD1. Trimming took 7 bases from V and 8 from J; bases not matched to a gene: 10. Germline CDR1 is KGHSH and CDR2 is LQKENI. The CDR3 is 13 amino acids. CDR3 sequence (DNA): TGTGCCAGCTTATCCACAGGGGCAGGGGGCTACACCTTC. It encodes CASLSTGAGGYTF.

This chain uses TRBV27 with TRBJ1-3; possibly TRBD1 for D (5 bases). Germline V gives CDR1 MNHEY, CDR2 SMNVEV (reference sequence). The CDR3 length is 16 residues. Trimming pared 8 bases from V and 7 bases from J, leaving 24 bases between. The CDR3 spells CASPNGALRRGNTIYF. The CDR3 DNA reads TGTGCCAGCCCTAATGGGGCCCTCAGGCGCGGCAACACCATATATTTT.

This rearrangement joins TRBV19 to TRBJ2-1; 14 bases are shared with TRBD2. Per germline, CDR1 LNHDA and CDR2 SQIVND (reference sequence). Germline trimming cut 5 bases from V and 5 bases from J; bases unmatched to any gene: 8. This CDR3 is built from 17 residues. This chain's CDR3 is CASSGGLAGGVDNEQFF. DNA for the CDR3: TGTGCCAGTAGTGGAGGACTAGCGGGAGGAGTCGACAATGAGCAGTTCTTC.

This chain uses TRBV7-9 with TRBJ1-1, with no clear D. This CDR3 is 13 amino acids long. Trimming stripped 5 bases from V and 1 base from J, with 8 bases between. The germline V gene has CDR1 SEHNR and CDR2 FQNEAQ (reference sequence). The CDR3 loop reads CASSRDGNTEAFF. The DNA of the CDR3 is TGTGCCAGCAGCCGGGATGGGAACACTGAAGCTTTCTTT.

Concerning this clone itself: Other DNA sequences in the same sample also yield this CDR3. V gene TRBV7-9 combines with J gene TRBJ1-4; D not certain. Trimming took 2 bases from V and 2 from J, leaving 6 bases between them. CDR1 and CDR2 (germline): SEHNR, FQNEAQ (reference sequence). This CDR3 contains 14 residues. The DNA for the CDR3 is TGTGCCAGCAGCTTAACCGGTACTAATGAAAAACTGTTTTTT. Translation: CASSLTGTNEKLFF.

This chain links TRBV5-1 with TRBJ2-7, with 9 bases fitting TRBD2. This CDR3 spans 17 amino acids. J was trimmed by 0 bases and V by 7 bases; bases with no gene match: 14. CDR1 SGHRS and CDR2 YFSETQ come from the germline V gene. The CDR3 protein is CASASGTSSISSYEQYF. The CDR3, as DNA: TGCGCCAGCGCCTCCGGGACTAGCTCAATTAGCTCCTACGAGCAGTACTTC.

This chain connects TRBV19 to TRBJ1-5; 8 bases are shared with TRBD1. This CDR3 has 14 residues. Germline values: CDR1 LNHDA, CDR2 SQIVND (reference sequence). V dropped 3 bases and J dropped 6; count of bases not matched to a gene: 4. Here the CDR3 DNA reads TGTGCCAGTAGTATCAGGGGGCCGGGTCAGCCCCAGCATTTT. Translated: CASSIRGPGQPQHF.

V and J are TRBV19 and TRBJ1-2; possibly TRBD1 for D (6 bases). This CDR3 has 15 amino acids. V lost 5 bases, J lost 1 base, and 14 bases lay in between. The germline gives CDR1 LNHDA, CDR2 SQIVND (reference sequence). DNA of the CDR3: TGTGCCAGTAGTCTACAGGGCTCATATAACTATGGCTACACCTTC. Protein sequence: CASSLQGSYNYGYTF.

The rearrangement links TRBV9 to TRBJ2-1; TRBD2 aligns across 10 bases. Germline trimming cut 0 bases from V and 1 base from J; bases unmatched to any gene: 7. The CDR3 has 18 amino acids. Germline-derived CDR1 and CDR2 are SGDLS and YYNGEE. The chain's CDR3 is CASSVVGGAGGSYNEQFF. CDR3 coding DNA: TGTGCCAGCAGCGTAGTTGGGGGAGCGGGAGGGTCCTACAATGAGCAGTTCTTC.